Detailed here is one TCR beta chain. The antigen remains unidentified. This CDR3 has 14 residues. The trim removed 6 bases at V and 7 bases at J, leaving 10 bases unmatched. Germline V CDR1 and CDR2: MNHEY, SVGAGI. The data belong to a study of shared clonotypes between healthy human individuals. Donors, healthy HIV-negative adults, lacked recent acute infections or vaccinations. Data came from immunoSEQ multiplex PCR; TCRdb stores just in-frame clones and leaves some out. Here the sample spans some 2.4 million clones, roughly 93% being singletons. Study outcomes and limitations: Clonotype sharing levels among donors were expected to vary with sequencing depth. Even with large depth, rarefaction showed that sorted-subset sequencing was incomplete. Clonotypes not shared had lower generation probabilities than those common to all four donors.

The V call is TRBV6-5, the J call TRBJ2-5; 8 bases line up with TRBD1. The sequence came from a man younger than 30 in good health. Some clones in this sample may be carry-over from other donors' samples. The sequencing sample was made of naive CD4+ T cells from PBMCs. The subset: CD45RA+ positively selected. The CDR3 reads CASRPGGSLGTQYF. For the CDR3, the DNA is TGTGCCAGCAGGCCAGGGGGCAGTCTGGGGACCCAGTACTTC.